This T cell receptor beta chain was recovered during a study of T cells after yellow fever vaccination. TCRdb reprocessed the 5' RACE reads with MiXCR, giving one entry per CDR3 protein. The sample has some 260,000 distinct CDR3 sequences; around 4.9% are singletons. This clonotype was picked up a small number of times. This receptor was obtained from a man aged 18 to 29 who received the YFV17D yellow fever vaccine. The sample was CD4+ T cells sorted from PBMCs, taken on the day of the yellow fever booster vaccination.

As DNA, the CDR3 is TGTGCCAGCAGTGTGCTTCCGTCCGGGGACAGGGGTATCGCTGAAGCTTTCTTT. The encoded protein is CASSVLPSGDRGIAEAFF. The chain combines TRBV28 with TRBJ1-1, with 10 bases aligning to TRBD1. V dropped 5 bases and J dropped 6; count of bases not matched to a gene: 18. The V gene's germline CDR1 is MDHEN and CDR2 SYDVKM. The CDR3 consists of 18 residues.